The 26 T cell receptor beta chains given below trace back to one sample, sequenced in a study of CD8+CD57+ T cells in acquired aplastic anemia. The template for TCR beta VDJ and CDR3 sequence profiling was genomic DNA. TCRdb independently ran MiXCR on the reads; one entry per CDR3 protein. The sample lists roughly 40,000 distinct CDR3 sequences; about 65% were seen once. Sequenced input: sorted CD4+, CD8+, or CD8+CD57+ T cells (not recorded which) from PBMCs. The receptors were sampled from a human donor in good health, serving as a control.

This clonotype was seen ten or more times. The chain couples TRBV2 to TRBJ2-7; the D is unclear. Germline V gives CDR1 SNHLY, CDR2 FYNNEI. This CDR3 contains 12 residues. V gave up 2 bases and J gave up 4 bases, with 6 bases separating them. CDR3 in amino acids: CASSETRYEQYF. In nucleotides, the CDR3 is TGTGCCAGCAGTGAAACGCGTTACGAGCAGTACTTC.

The chain joins TRBV20-1 to TRBJ1-3; D not certain. V lost 0 bases and J 8 bases, leaving 11 bases between the germline ends. Germline CDR1 and CDR2: DFQATT and SNEGSKA (reference sequence). The CDR3 runs to 13 residues. DNA for the CDR3: TGCAGTGCTAGAGAGGCGGTCGGGGACACCATATATTTT. Its protein is CSAREAVGDTIYF.

The chain carries TRBV2 and TRBJ2-7; 7 bases are shared with TRBD2. The CDR3 consists of 13 residues. V lost 8 bases to trimming and J lost 4 bases; unmatched junction nucleotides: 8. The germline CDR1 and CDR2 sequences are SNHLY and FYNNEI. CDR3 loop: CASLRDYLYEQYF. For the CDR3, the DNA is TGTGCCAGCCTACGGGACTACCTTTACGAGCAGTACTTC.

This CDR3 is CATSRHTTGINSPLHF. CDR3 sequence (DNA): TGTGCCACCAGCAGACATACGACAGGGATCAATTCACCCCTCCACTTT. The V call is TRBV15, the J call TRBJ1-6, with 7 nucleotides matching TRBD1. The CDR3 has 16 amino acids. CDR1 is LNHNV and CDR2 is YYDKDF in the germline V gene (reference sequence). The J segment lost 7 bases and the V segment lost 2 bases, leaving 8 bases of the junction unmatched.

As regards this clonotype: One junction end disagrees with the germline gene, perhaps due to a read error. The chain joins TRBV10-3 to TRBJ1-2; D remains unclear. Germline V gene lookup returns CDR1 ENHRY and CDR2 SYGVKD. The CDR3 length is 14 residues. The CDR3: CAISERGPNYGHTF. CDR3 DNA sequence: TGTGCCATCAGTGAAAGAGGGCCTAACTATGGCCACACCTTC.

In DNA, the CDR3 is TGCAGCGTTGTGTACCGGGACACGAACACTGAAGCTTTCTTT. This sequence encodes CSVVYRDTNTEAFF. This chain uses TRBV29-1 with TRBJ1-1, with D possibly TRBD1 on 6 matching bases. Trimming took off 4 bases at V and 1 base at J, with 13 bases between the two ends. Germline lookup yields CDR1 SQVTM and CDR2 ANQGSEA. The CDR3 consists of 14 residues.

The rearrangement uses TRBV29-1 and TRBJ1-6; TRBD1 matches at 7 bases. CDR3 length equals 12 residues. V lost 7 bases and J lost 7; bases outside the gene matches: 4. CDR1 and CDR2 (germline): SQVTM, ANQGSEA. The CDR3 spells CSGQGSNSPLHF. CDR3 DNA sequence: TGCAGCGGACAGGGATCAAATTCACCCCTCCACTTT.

V and J are TRBV7-8 and TRBJ1-2; D gene uncertain. Germline-derived CDR1 and CDR2 are SGHVS and FQNEAQ. This CDR3 has 13 amino acids. Deletions cut 2 bases from V and 8 bases from J, with 12 bases between. CDR3 loop: CASSLFGLSGYTF. In DNA, the CDR3 is TGTGCCAGCAGCTTATTTGGCCTTAGCGGCTACACCTTC.

J is TRBJ2-5 and V is TRBV14; D unclear. The CDR3 totals 13 residues. With 0 bases removed from V and 4 bases from J, the gap between germline ends came to 6 bases. Germline V lookup: CDR1 SGHDN, CDR2 FVKESK. CDR3 DNA sequence: TGTGCCAGCAGCCAAGACAGGATAGAGACCCAGTACTTC. It is translated as CASSQDRIETQYF. The whole variable domain, remainder taken from reference TRBV14 and TRBJ2-5, is EAGVTQFPSHSVIEKGQTVTLRCDPISGHDNLYWYRRVMGKEIKFLLHFVKESKQDESGMPNNRFLAERTGGTYSTLKVQPAELEDSGVYFCASSQDRIETQYFGPGTRLLVL.

This clonotype came up many times. The chain is built from TRBV7-6 and TRBJ1-1, with D uncertain. CDR3 length equals 13 residues. The germline gives CDR1 SGHVS, CDR2 FNYEAQ. The V and J ends lost 1 base and 4 bases respectively, with 7 bases between them. CDR3 sequence: CASSLGQSTEAFF. DNA for the CDR3: TGTGCCAGCAGCTTAGGACAAAGCACTGAAGCTTTCTTT.

In this sample, this clonotype turned up a few times. The J gene is TRBJ1-6, the V gene TRBV4-1, with D hard to call. Trimming cost V 0 bases and J 7 bases, with 10 bases left between them. Germline values: CDR1 MGHRA, CDR2 YSYEKL. CDR3 length: 15 amino acids. CDR3 DNA sequence: TGCGCCAGCAGCCAAGATGGTACGGTAAATTCACCCCTCCACTTT. This codes for CASSQDGTVNSPLHF.

With respect to this clonotype: Because it lacks the conserved phenylalanine or tryptophan at the end, this CDR3 is likely a read error. Because the CDR3's place on the DNA is in doubt, the DNA is left out and the CDR3 is given as listed by TCRdb. V and J are TRBV7-6 and TRBJ2-1; no DNA check was done on the table's D call, TRBD2. Germline CDR1 reads SGHVS; CDR2 reads FNYEAQ. The CDR3 is 15 residues long, counting both termini. The CDR3 sequence: CASSSIAGVPVEWFL.

V gene TRBV15 combines with J gene TRBJ1-2; D is possibly TRBD1 (5 bases). Germline V gene sequence: CDR1 LNHNV, CDR2 YYDKDF (reference sequence). The CDR3 has 15 amino acids. Trimming left V 0 bases short and J 5 bases short, with 13 bases between. The CDR3 coding sequence is TGTGCCACCAGCAGAGAGGGGGGACCAGTTTATGGCTACACCTTC. It yields the protein CATSREGGPVYGYTF. The full variable domain, its missing parts supplied by reference TRBV15 and TRBJ1-2, is DAMVIQNPRYQVTQFGKPVTLSCSQTLNHNVMYWYQQKSSQAPKLLFHYYDKDFNNEADTPDNFQSRRPNTSFCFLDIRSPGLGDTAMYLCATSREGGPVYGYTFGSGTRLTVV.

By share of the sample, this clonotype is medium-sized. The chain uses TRBV9 and TRBJ2-5, with D possibly being TRBD1 or TRBD2 (5 bases each). Germline V gives CDR1 SGDLS, CDR2 YYNGEE. The CDR3 extends over 17 amino acids. Trimming took off 0 bases at V and 5 bases at J, with 20 bases between the two ends. Written as DNA, the CDR3 is TGTGCCAGCAGCGTAGCTGGGGGTTTGGGTAGCTGGGAGACCCAGTACTTC. It yields the protein CASSVAGGLGSWETQYF.

The rearrangement uses TRBV9 and TRBJ1-1; D not resolved. V was cut by 2 bases and J by 1 base, with 9 bases left in between. This CDR3 has 14 amino acids. Germline assignment: CDR1 SGDLS and CDR2 YYNGEE. The CDR3 bases are TGTGCCAGCAGCGTGGGCAGAGCGAACACTGAAGCTTTCTTT. Translation gives CASSVGRANTEAFF.

The chain carries TRBV29-1 and TRBJ2-3; no reliable D call. The CDR3 totals 11 residues. Germline V gene data show CDR1 as SQVTM and CDR2 as ANQGSEA. The V gene lost 4 bases and the J gene lost 6 bases, with 8 bases spanning the gap. CDR3 in amino acids: CSVVILDTQYF. Here the CDR3 DNA reads TGCAGCGTTGTCATCCTGGATACGCAGTATTTT.

This clonotype occurred once. This chain connects TRBV7-6 to TRBJ2-2; a weak D match, TRBD2 (5 bases). This CDR3 is 19 amino acids long. CDR1 SGHVS and CDR2 FNYEAQ come from the germline V gene. Trimming stripped 1 base from V and 1 base from J, with 19 bases between. CDR3 nucleotide sequence: TGTGCCAGCAGCTTAGGACACCCAAGAGCAGGAGGGAACACCGGGGAGCTGTTTTTT. Translation gives CASSLGHPRAGGNTGELFF.

Remarks on this clonotype: One junction end disagrees with the germline gene, perhaps due to a read error. The V call is TRBV6-2 or TRBV6-3, the J call TRBJ1-5, with 8 bases matching TRBD1. In germline, CDR1 is MNHEY, CDR2 SVGEGT. This CDR3 is 14 amino acids long. The DNA for the CDR3 is TGCGCCAGCAGTTTGGACAGGGATGATCAGCCCCAGCATTTT. This codes for CASSLDRDDQPQHF.

The V call is TRBV5-4, the J call TRBJ1-6; D is undetermined. V was cut by 0 bases and J by 2 bases, with 15 bases left in between. This CDR3 contains 18 residues. Germline V CDR1 and CDR2: SGHNT, YYREEE (reference sequence). The CDR3 DNA is TGTGCCAGCAGCTTGGGTCGGGCAGGCCGTGCCTATAATTCACCCCTCCACTTT. It specifies CASSLGRAGRAYNSPLHF.

This clonotype has only one observation. This sequence joins TRBV7-2 and TRBJ2-5; TRBD2 matches 7 bases. The CDR3 extends over 16 amino acids. Germline CDR1 SGHTA, CDR2 FQGNSA. Losses at the gene ends were 3 bases for V and 4 bases for J; bases not matched to a gene: 11. CDR3: CASSFQGTPGGETQYF. The CDR3 DNA sequence: TGTGCCAGCAGCTTCCAGGGTACTCCGGGGGGAGAGACCCAGTACTTC.

A word on this clonotype: Compared with germline, one end of the junction differs, possibly owing to a read error. The J gene is TRBJ2-7, the V gene TRBV14; D is ambiguous. Looked up from germline, CDR1 is SGHDN and CDR2 is FVKESK. The CDR3 covers 16 residues. The CDR3 bases are TGTGCCAGCAGCCAAGATATGCCCTTTTTATCCTGCGAGCAGTACTTC. Translation gives CASSQDMPFLSCEQYF.

Ten or more counts support this clonotype. This rearrangement joins TRBV7-3 to TRBJ2-1; 10 bases are a match to TRBD2. Germline V gives CDR1 SGHTA, CDR2 FQGTGA. V dropped 5 bases and J dropped 2; count of bases not matched to a gene: 3. This CDR3 comprises 15 residues. The CDR3 coding sequence is TGTGCCAGCAGCCTTACTAGCGGGGCCTACAATGAGCAGTTCTTC. Its translation: CASSLTSGAYNEQFF.

This clonotype was detected only a few times. The gene calls are TRBV12-2 and TRBJ1-2. TRBV12-2 is a known pseudogene. The CDR3 has 16 residues. CDR3 sequence (DNA): TGTGCAAGTCGCTTAGCGTGGTACGGGTCCAACTATGGCTACACCTTC. It specifies CASRLAWYGSNYGYTF.

This sequence joins TRBV7-6 and TRBJ2-5; tentative D call: TRBD2 (6 bases). The CDR3 has 13 residues. V dropped 1 base and J dropped 3 bases, with 6 bases sitting between them. The germline gives CDR1 SGHVS, CDR2 FNYEAQ. The CDR3 DNA reads TGTGCCAGCAGCTTAGGCGGGGAAGAGACCCAGTACTTC. It codes for CASSLGGEETQYF.

This clonotype has a count of ten or more. This chain uses TRBV6-5 with TRBJ2-5; tentative D call: TRBD1 (6 bases). The V gene's germline CDR1 is MNHEY and CDR2 SVGAGI. V was shortened by 7 bases and J by 3 bases, with 18 bases between the two germline ends. This CDR3 is built from 15 residues. CDR3 in DNA: TGTGCCAGCACCCCACGCCGGGACAACAAAGAGACCCAGTACTTC. Its protein product is CASTPRRDNKETQYF.

CDR3 nucleotide sequence: TGTGCCACCAGTGCCGGCAGGGTGGGCGAAAAACTGTTTTTT. Translation gives CATSAGRVGEKLFF. The V gene is TRBV24-1, the J gene TRBJ1-4, with D tentatively TRBD1 (5 bases). The CDR3 runs to 14 residues. Per the germline V gene, CDR1 is KGHDR and CDR2 is SFDVKD. Trimming took off 5 bases at V and 8 bases at J, with 14 bases between the two ends.